The entry below describes one T cell receptor beta chain. Its target is not known. This entry belongs to a study of shared clonotypes between healthy human individuals. At deep level, the assay was performed. Assay: immunoSEQ multiplex PCR; the TCRdb copy retains only in-frame clones and omits some. The profile shows about 2.4 million clones, 80% to 95% of them singletons. Negatively enriched CD4+ T cells were divided by CD45RA into naive and memory. Notes on the study in general: Approximately 5.3% was the fraction of naive CD4 clonotypes found shared across a few donors. Represented genetic and exposure-history diversity was restricted by having few donors.

The TCR was taken from a young man in good health. Some clones in this sample may be carry-over from other donors' samples. The sequencing input was naive CD4+ T cells from PBMCs. Stated subset: CD45RA+ positively selected.

CDR3 residues: CASSYGAGSTDTQYF. The CDR3 nucleotides read TGTGCCAGCAGTTACGGGGCAGGGAGCACAGATACGCAGTATTTT. This sequence joins TRBV6-6 and TRBJ2-3; tentatively, D is TRBD1 (5 bases). V dropped 2 bases and J dropped 0 bases, with 9 bases sitting between them. The germline V gene encodes CDR1 MNHNY and CDR2 SVGAGI (reference sequence). The CDR3 sequence is 15 residues long.